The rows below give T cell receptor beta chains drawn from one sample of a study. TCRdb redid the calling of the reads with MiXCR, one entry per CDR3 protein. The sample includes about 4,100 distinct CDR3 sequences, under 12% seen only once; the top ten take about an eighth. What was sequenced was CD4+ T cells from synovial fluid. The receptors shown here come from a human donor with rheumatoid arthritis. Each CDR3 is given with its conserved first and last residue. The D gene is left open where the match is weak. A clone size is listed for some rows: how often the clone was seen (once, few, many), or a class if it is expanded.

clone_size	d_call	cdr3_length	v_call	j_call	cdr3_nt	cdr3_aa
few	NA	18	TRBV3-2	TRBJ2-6	TGTGCCAGCAGCCAAGATGAGGGACGACTCTCTGGGGCCAACGTCCTGACTTTC	CASSQDEGRLSGANVLTF
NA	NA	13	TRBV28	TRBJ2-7	TGTGCCAACAGCTGGGACGGGACCTACGAGCAGTACTTC	CANSWDGTYEQYF
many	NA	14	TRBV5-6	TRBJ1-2	TGTGCCAGCAGCTTTATTGGGGGGGCAGGCGGCTACACCTTC	CASSFIGGAGGYTF
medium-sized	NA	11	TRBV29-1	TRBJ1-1	TGCAGCGCCAAGGAAGGACCTGAAGCTTTCTTT	CSAKEGPEAFF
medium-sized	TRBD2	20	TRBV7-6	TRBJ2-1	TGTGCCAGCAGCTCGGGCTTAGCGGGAGGACTTAAGATAACCTACAATGAGCAGTTCTTC	CASSSGLAGGLKITYNEQFF
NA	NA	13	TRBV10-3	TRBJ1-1	TGTGCCATCAGTAGGGATCGGAGGGCGGAAGATTTCTTT	CAISRDRRAEDFF
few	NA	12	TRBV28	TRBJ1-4	TGTGCCAGCAGAACAGGGTCGCAAAAACTGTTTTTT	CASRTGSQKLFF
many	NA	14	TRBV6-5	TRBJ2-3	TGTGCCAGCAGCAACACCCGGGACAAAGATACGCAGTATTTT	CASSNTRDKDTQYF
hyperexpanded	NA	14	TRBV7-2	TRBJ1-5	TGTGCCAGCAGCTTAGAGGGGCCCTATCAGCCCCAGCATTTT	CASSLEGPYQPQHF
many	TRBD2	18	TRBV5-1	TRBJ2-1	TGCGCCAGCAGCTTGGCACTAGCGGGGCTTGGGTCCTACAATGAGCAGTTCTTC	CASSLALAGLGSYNEQFF